The T cell receptor beta chain described here comes from a study of blood T cells in healthy people across ages. General study findings and limits: While age rose, TCR beta diversity per million T cells dropped in a roughly linear way.

As to this clonotype: The antigen remains undetermined.

Together with a sample-barcoded 5' primer, a J-beta primer mix was included in a second PCR lasting about 7 to 11 cycles. From the 5' RACE reads, TCRdb called clonotypes with MiXCR, one entry per CDR3 protein. The sample consists of roughly 1.7 million distinct CDR3 sequences, around 35% of them appearing once. Germline-derived CDR1 and CDR2 are LNHDA and SQIVND (reference sequence). The ends were cut back, 6 bases at V and 3 bases at J, with 10 bases in the middle. CDR3 length: 13 residues. Drawing of peripheral blood yielded roughly 9.8 milliliters from each donor. The sequence derives from a woman aged 25 to 39 in good health. Sequencing was performed on blood. The chain carries TRBV19 and TRBJ2-3; no definite D call. For the CDR3, the DNA is TGTGCCAGTAGATCGGCTGCGACAGATACGCAGTATTTT. Amino acid sequence: CASRSAATDTQYF.